The clone carrying this TCR beta chain was picked up many times. This sample is drawn from a study of kidney transplant recipient with SARS-CoV-2 infection. The CDR3 sequence is 17 residues long. The V gene's germline CDR1 is MNHEY and CDR2 SVGAGI. V shed 7 bases and J 2 bases; nucleotides not matched to a gene: 17. TCRdb used MiXCR to reprocess the reads, holding one entry per CDR3 protein. The data hold about 250,000 distinct CDR3 sequences, with roughly 26% observed a single time. The chain joins TRBV6-5 to TRBJ2-7; 7 bases map to TRBD2. The TCR sequence derives from a male patient between 25 and 40 years old who had COVID-19 and was a kidney transplant recipient. Some T cells may be provided by the graft donor. Sequencing was performed on a blood sample, taken at baseline and between days 110 and 120 from a kidney transplant recipient. Here the CDR3 DNA reads TGTGCCAGCACCAGACCCGGGGCTACGGGACTACCCTACGAGCAGTACTTC. Amino acids: CASTRPGATGLPYEQYF.